A single sample is the source of the 30 T cell receptor beta chains below, sequenced in a study of neurological immune-mediated disorders (dated 2019 in TCRdb). Library preparation employed 5' RACE. Sequencing relied on an Illumina HiSeq 2500. In-frame beta chains were kept once TCRdb had trimmed the public reads at Q25 with fastp and called clones with MiXCR. Each CDR3 protein appears once, grouped with its most common genes and DNA. This sample has 44,000 or so distinct CDR3 sequences in its table, and 6% to 7% of those were observed once. The ten most abundant clones make up around 0.55% of the sample. The sample comprised CD4+ T cells from blood. Receptors originate from a middle-aged woman in good health.

The chain has TRBV5-4 and TRBJ1-4; D remains ambiguous. CDR1 and CDR2 from the germline V gene are SGHNT and YYREEE (reference sequence). The CDR3 spans 14 residues. The V gene lost 7 bases and the J gene lost 0 bases, with 10 bases spanning the gap. As DNA, the CDR3 is TGTGCCAGCGCAACGGAGGCAACTAATGAAAAACTGTTTTTT. Its translation: CASATEATNEKLFF.

There are many counts of this clonotype. This chain joins TRBV5-1 and TRBJ2-7; D is possibly TRBD1 or TRBD2 (5 bases each). The CDR3 extends over 16 amino acids. In germline, CDR1 is SGHRS, CDR2 YFSETQ. Trimming stripped 3 bases from V and 0 bases from J, with 16 bases between. In DNA form, the CDR3 reads TGCGCCAGCAGCTGGGGGACCGCGAAGAGCTCCTACGAGCAGTACTTC. Translated: CASSWGTAKSSYEQYF.

There are many counts of this clonotype. J is TRBJ2-7 and V is TRBV6-2 or TRBV6-3, with TRBD1 as a possible D gene (6 bases). The CDR3 totals 13 residues. Looked up from germline, CDR1 is MNHEY and CDR2 is SVGEGT. The V gene lost 8 bases and the J gene lost 2 bases, with 13 bases spanning the gap. The CDR3 here is CASGGDMTYEQYF. The CDR3 coding sequence is TGTGCCAGCGGGGGCGATATGACCTACGAGCAGTACTTC.

This clonotype was seen ten or more times. At one end the junction does not follow the germline gene, possibly because of a read error. V is TRBV28 and J is TRBJ2-6; D perhaps matches TRBD1 (5 bases). The CDR3 extends over 18 amino acids. The germline gives CDR1 MDHEN, CDR2 SYDVKM. Here the CDR3 DNA reads TGTGCCAGCAGTTACCTCCTCTTCGGTTCGCAAGGGGCCAACGCCCTGACTTTC. Its translation: CASSYLLFGSQGANALTF.

This clonotype was seen at least ten times. The rearrangement joins TRBV5-6 to TRBJ2-6; tentatively, D is TRBD2 (5 bases). Trimming removed 4 bases at V and 4 bases at J, with 21 bases between. This CDR3 contains 18 residues. Germline V gene sequence: CDR1 SGHDT, CDR2 YYEEEE. Here the CDR3 DNA reads TGTGCCAGCAGCACCCGGATGAGAGGGCTAAGGGGGGCCAACGTCCTGACTTTC. Its protein is CASSTRMRGLRGANVLTF.

This clonotype was detected many times. V is TRBV5-1 and J is TRBJ2-7, with 11 bases fitting TRBD2. The CDR3 has 15 residues. Germline V CDR1 and CDR2: SGHRS, YFSETQ. The V and J ends lost 5 bases and 5 bases, in that order; junction bases with no gene match: 9. The CDR3 reads CASRSELAGGDEQYF. The DNA of the CDR3 is TGCGCCAGCAGATCCGAGCTAGCGGGAGGAGACGAGCAGTACTTC.

The table lists this clonotype with many counts. This chain connects TRBV20-1 to TRBJ2-5, with D maybe TRBD2 (5 bases). Looked up from germline, CDR1 is DFQATT and CDR2 is SNEGSKA (reference sequence). CDR3 length equals 12 residues. V was pared by 3 bases and J by 3 bases, with 8 bases between. The chain's CDR3 is CSASAREETQYF. The DNA of the CDR3 is TGCAGTGCTAGTGCGAGGGAAGAGACCCAGTACTTC.

This clonotype came up many times. This rearrangement joins TRBV20-1 to TRBJ1-3; no reliable D call. Trimming took 6 bases from V and 0 from J, leaving 9 bases between them. Germline CDR1 reads DFQATT; CDR2 reads SNEGSKA (reference sequence). This CDR3 is built from 13 residues. The CDR3 DNA reads TGCAGTGCCCTCGGCGTCTCTGGAAACACCATATATTTT. This codes for CSALGVSGNTIYF.

This clonotype was recorded many times. V is TRBV12-3 or TRBV12-4 and J is TRBJ2-6, with D uncertain. Deletions cut 3 bases from V and 0 bases from J, with 3 bases between. There are 14 residues in the CDR3. Here the CDR3 reads CASSLGSGANVLTF. DNA of the CDR3: TGTGCCAGCAGTTTGGGCTCTGGGGCCAACGTCCTGACTTTC.

In this sample, this clonotype turned up many times. This sequence joins TRBV28 and TRBJ2-5; 7 bases are shared with TRBD2. Losses at the gene ends were 6 bases for V and 1 base for J; bases not matched to a gene: 8. Germline V gives CDR1 MDHEN, CDR2 SYDVKM. The CDR3 is 15 residues long. The chain's CDR3 is CASRREGIGQETQYF. The CDR3, as DNA: TGTGCCAGCAGGAGGGAGGGGATAGGCCAAGAGACCCAGTACTTC.

The table lists this clonotype with a few counts. J is TRBJ1-2 and V is TRBV19, with D perhaps matching TRBD1 (6 bases). Trimming took 1 base from V and 7 from J, leaving 10 bases between them. Germline V gene lookup returns CDR1 LNHDA and CDR2 SQIVND (reference sequence). This CDR3 is built from 13 residues. The CDR3 coding sequence is TGTGCCAGTAGTATAGCACAGGGAAGTGGCTACACCTTC. It encodes CASSIAQGSGYTF.

The sample holds many counts of this clonotype. The V and J genes are TRBV20-1 and TRBJ2-5; tentatively, D is TRBD2 (5 bases). CDR1 and CDR2 from the germline V gene are DFQATT and SNEGSKA (reference sequence). The CDR3 spans 14 residues. V was trimmed by 0 bases and J by 4 bases, leaving 12 bases between them. CDR3 coding DNA: TGCAGTGCTAGAGATCGGGAAGTCCCAGAGACCCAGTACTTC. Its translation is CSARDREVPETQYF.

This clonotype occurred many times. This sequence joins TRBV11-2 and TRBJ2-1; 13 bases line up with TRBD2. This CDR3 comprises 15 residues. CDR1 is SGHAT and CDR2 is FQNNGV in the germline V gene. V was pared by 4 bases and J by 10 bases, with 7 bases of the junction left unmatched. CDR3 DNA sequence: TGTGCCAGCAGCTGGGGACTAGCGGGATCGGAAGAGCAGTTCTTC. Its protein product is CASSWGLAGSEEQFF.

This clonotype has at least ten counts. The chain joins TRBV12-3 or TRBV12-4 to TRBJ2-1, with 9 nucleotides matching TRBD1. V lost 5 bases to trimming and J lost 5 bases; unmatched junction nucleotides: 10. The CDR3 has 16 amino acids. The CDR3 coding sequence is TGTGCCAGCAGTCCTGCCGGGGACAGGGCTAACAATGAGCAGTTCTTC. The encoded protein is CASSPAGDRANNEQFF.

This clonotype was observed many times. The chain links TRBV4-2 to TRBJ1-2; D gene ambiguous. The CDR3 has 16 amino acids. Trimming pared 0 bases from V and 0 bases from J, leaving 11 bases between. Germline V gives CDR1 LGHNA, CDR2 YNFKEQ. The CDR3 nucleotides read TGTGCCAGCAGCCAAGAGACCGCCCTATCTAACTATGGCTACACCTTC. It codes for CASSQETALSNYGYTF.

Many counts were recorded for this clonotype. This chain joins TRBV28 and TRBJ2-4; the match to TRBD1 covers 7 bases. The CDR3 loop spans 13 amino acids. V trimming: 5 bases; J trimming: 10 bases; junction bases outside the gene matches: 8. Germline loops: CDR1 MDHEN, CDR2 SYDVKM. In nucleotides, the CDR3 is TGTGCCAGCAGTAGGGGGACAGACTATATTCAGTACTTC. Its translation: CASSRGTDYIQYF.

At least ten counts were recorded for this clonotype. The V call is TRBV11-3, the J call TRBJ2-3; D remains ambiguous. The CDR3 has 13 residues. From germline, CDR1 is SGHNT and CDR2 YENEEA. The V end was cut by 4 bases, the J end by 6 bases, with 11 bases between. The CDR3: CASSSRPGDTQYF. The CDR3 DNA follows: TGTGCCAGCAGCTCCCGCCCCGGGGATACGCAGTATTTT.

V is TRBV6-1 and J is TRBJ2-1, with no clear D. Per the germline V gene, CDR1 is MNHNS and CDR2 is SASEGT. With 2 bases removed from V and 1 base from J, the gap between germline ends came to 9 bases. The CDR3 has 15 amino acids. CDR3 sequence reads: CASSEYHRSYNEQFF. DNA for the CDR3: TGTGCCAGCAGTGAATATCACAGATCCTACAATGAGCAGTTCTTC.

This clonotype was counted many times. This chain connects TRBV4-3 to TRBJ2-3, with a possible D match to TRBD2 (6 bases). CDR3 length: 16 amino acids. Germline V gene data show CDR1 as LGHNA and CDR2 as YSLEER. V lost 1 base and J 0 bases, leaving 11 bases between the germline ends. Here the CDR3 DNA reads TGCGCCAGCAGCCAAGGAGCAGGGACTAGCACAGATACGCAGTATTTT. Protein sequence: CASSQGAGTSTDTQYF.

This clonotype was counted at least ten times. This sequence joins TRBV20-1 and TRBJ2-6; TRBD1 aligns across 7 bases. This CDR3 has 14 residues. Trimming at V came to 6 bases and at J to 3 bases, leaving 5 bases not matched to a gene. Germline CDR1 and CDR2: DFQATT and SNEGSKA (reference sequence). CDR3 in DNA: TGCAGTGCCGCGACAGGGATTGGGGCCAACGTCCTGACTTTC. This encodes CSAATGIGANVLTF.

This clonotype was recorded at least ten times. The rearrangement uses TRBV7-8 and TRBJ2-4; TRBD1 aligns across 7 bases. V was pared by 5 bases and J by 4 bases, with 11 bases of the junction left unmatched. Germline-derived CDR1 and CDR2 are SGHVS and FQNEAQ. The CDR3 runs 16 residues. In DNA, the CDR3 is TGTGCCAGCAGCCCCCCCCCGACAGGGCCTAAAAACATTCAGTACTTC. This gives the protein CASSPPPTGPKNIQYF.

There are many counts of this clonotype. The chain has TRBV6-6 and TRBJ2-7, with 8 nucleotides matching TRBD2. CDR3 length: 17 residues. Germline V CDR1 and CDR2: MNHNY, SVGAGI (reference sequence). The V segment lost 0 bases and the J segment 0 bases; nucleotides outside the gene matches: 7. The CDR3 region has the DNA TGTGCCAGCAGTTACTCGGGTGGCGGGAGGAGCTCCTACGAGCAGTACTTC. It encodes CASSYSGGGRSSYEQYF.

This clonotype was found many times. V is TRBV20-1 and J is TRBJ1-6; the match to TRBD1 covers 8 bases. The CDR3 has 14 residues. Germline V CDR1 and CDR2: DFQATT, SNEGSKA (reference sequence). V lost 0 bases, J lost 5 bases, and 0 bases stayed unmatched. Written as DNA, the CDR3 is TGCAGTGCTAGAGAGACAGGGGATAATTCACCCCTCCACTTT. Protein sequence: CSARETGDNSPLHF.

In this sample, this clonotype turned up many times. The rearrangement uses TRBV28 and TRBJ1-5; the D is unclear. The CDR3 has 14 residues. The ends were cut back, 1 base at V and 7 bases at J, with 11 bases in the middle. Germline loops: CDR1 MDHEN, CDR2 SYDVKM. The CDR3 here is CASSLYRLQQPQHF. CDR3 in DNA: TGTGCCAGCAGTTTATATCGCTTACAGCAGCCCCAGCATTTT. Together with reference TRBV28 and TRBJ1-5, the CDR3 gives the full variable domain: DVKVTQSSRYLVKRTGEKVFLECVQDMDHENMFWYRQDPGLGLRLIYFSYDVKMKEKGDIPEGYSVSREKKERFSLILESASTNQTSMYLCASSLYRLQQPQHFGDGTRLSIL.

This clonotype was observed many times. The V call is TRBV5-1, the J call TRBJ1-6, with a tentative D call TRBD1 (6 bases). Germline CDR1 and CDR2: SGHRS and YFSETQ. The ends were cut back, 0 bases at V and 3 bases at J, with 7 bases in the middle. The CDR3 extends over 15 amino acids. CDR3 bases: TGCGCCAGCAGCTTGGAGGGGGGCTATAATTCACCCCTCCACTTT. Translation gives CASSLEGGYNSPLHF.

This clonotype was counted at least ten times. The V call is TRBV20-1, the J call TRBJ2-3; 11 bases map to TRBD1. The J segment lost 4 bases and the V segment lost 6 bases, leaving 15 bases of the junction unmatched. From germline, CDR1 is DFQATT and CDR2 SNEGSKA (reference sequence). This CDR3 region has 17 residues. The CDR3, as DNA: TGCAGTGCACCCTCAACTGGGACAGGGGGAAATGCAGATACGCAGTATTTT. Translated, it gives CSAPSTGTGGNADTQYF.

The sample holds one count of this clonotype. The CDR3 region is CASSRTGGAEEQYF. In nucleotides, the CDR3 is TGTGCCAGCAGCCGGACAGGGGGCGCGGAAGAGCAGTACTTC. The chain recombines TRBV7-3 with TRBJ2-7, with 11 bases lining up with TRBD1. The ends lost 5 bases at V and 7 bases at J; junction bases unmatched: 7. CDR3 length equals 14 residues. The germline V gene encodes CDR1 SGHTA and CDR2 FQGTGA.

This clonotype showed up many times. V usage is TRBV6-1 and J usage is TRBJ2-1; 8 bases align to TRBD1. The germline CDR1 and CDR2 sequences are MNHNS and SASEGT. V trimming: 4 bases; J trimming: 5 bases; junction bases outside the gene matches: 7. This CDR3 contains 15 residues. The CDR3 DNA follows: TGTGCCAGCAGTGGCACGGGACAGGCAAACAATGAGCAGTTCTTC. Its protein is CASSGTGQANNEQFF.

This clonotype was recorded at least ten times. This rearrangement joins TRBV28 to TRBJ2-7, with D unclear. The germline V and J ends were trimmed by 2 bases and 2 bases, with 16 bases remaining between them. CDR1 MDHEN and CDR2 SYDVKM come from the germline V gene. The CDR3 has 16 residues. CDR3: CASSLGLGPMAYEQYF. For the CDR3, the DNA is TGTGCCAGCAGTTTAGGTCTAGGGCCGATGGCCTACGAGCAGTACTTC.

This clonotype turned up a few times. For the CDR3, the DNA is TGTGCCAGCAGCCAAGGGGCGGGAGGGGATCAGCCCCAGCATTTT. Translation gives CASSQGAGGDQPQHF. J is TRBJ1-5 and V is TRBV7-8, with D possibly being TRBD1 (5 bases). The CDR3 is made up of 15 amino acids. V was shortened by 5 bases and J by 5 bases, with 16 bases between the two germline ends. Germline loops: CDR1 SGHVS, CDR2 FQNEAQ.